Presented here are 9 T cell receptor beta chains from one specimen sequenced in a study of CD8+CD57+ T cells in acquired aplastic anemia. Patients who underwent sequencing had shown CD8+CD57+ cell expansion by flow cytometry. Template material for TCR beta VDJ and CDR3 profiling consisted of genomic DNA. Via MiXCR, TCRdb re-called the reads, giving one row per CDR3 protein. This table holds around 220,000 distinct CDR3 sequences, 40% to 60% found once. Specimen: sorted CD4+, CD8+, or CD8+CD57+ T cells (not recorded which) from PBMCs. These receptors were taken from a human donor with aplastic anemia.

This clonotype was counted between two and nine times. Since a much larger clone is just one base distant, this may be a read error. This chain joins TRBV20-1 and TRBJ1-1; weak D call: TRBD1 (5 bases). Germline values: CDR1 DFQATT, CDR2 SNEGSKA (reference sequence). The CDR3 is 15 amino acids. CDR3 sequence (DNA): TGCAGTGCCAGTAGTTGGGGACGCAAGAACACTGAAGCTTCCTTT. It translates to CSASSWGRKNTEASF.

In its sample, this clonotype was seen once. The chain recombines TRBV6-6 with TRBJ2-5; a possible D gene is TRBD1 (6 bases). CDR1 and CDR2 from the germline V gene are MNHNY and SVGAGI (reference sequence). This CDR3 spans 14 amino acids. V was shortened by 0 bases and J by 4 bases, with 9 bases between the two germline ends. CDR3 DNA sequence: TGTGCCAGCAGTTACTCTACAGGGTCAGAGACCCAGTACTTC. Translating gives CASSYSTGSETQYF.

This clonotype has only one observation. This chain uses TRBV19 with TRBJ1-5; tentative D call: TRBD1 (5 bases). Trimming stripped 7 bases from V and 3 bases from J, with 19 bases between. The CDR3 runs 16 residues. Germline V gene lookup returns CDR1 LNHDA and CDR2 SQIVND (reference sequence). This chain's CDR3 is CASTLGYGGSNQPQHF. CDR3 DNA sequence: TGTGCCAGTACCCTTGGATACGGGGGGTCCAATCAGCCCCAGCATTTT.

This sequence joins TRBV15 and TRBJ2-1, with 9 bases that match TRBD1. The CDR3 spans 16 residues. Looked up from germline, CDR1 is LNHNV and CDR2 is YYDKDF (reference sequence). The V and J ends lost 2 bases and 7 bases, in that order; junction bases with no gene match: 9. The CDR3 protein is CATSRPGTGYGNEQFF. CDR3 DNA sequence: TGTGCCACCAGCAGACCCGGGACAGGGTATGGTAATGAGCAGTTCTTC.

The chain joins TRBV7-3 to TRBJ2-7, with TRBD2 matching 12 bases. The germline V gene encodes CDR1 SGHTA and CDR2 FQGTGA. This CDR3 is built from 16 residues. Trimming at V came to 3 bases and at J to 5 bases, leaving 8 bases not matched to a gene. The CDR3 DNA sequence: TGTGCCAGCAGCTTTTGGCTAGCGGGGGGGCTCCACGAGCAGTACGTC. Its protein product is CASSFWLAGGLHEQYV.

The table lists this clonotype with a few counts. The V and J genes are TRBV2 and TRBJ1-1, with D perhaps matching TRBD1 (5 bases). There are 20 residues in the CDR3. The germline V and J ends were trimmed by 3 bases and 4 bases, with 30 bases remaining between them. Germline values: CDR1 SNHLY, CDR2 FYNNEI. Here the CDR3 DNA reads TGTGCCAGCAGTGATCTCCGACACGGGGGGATCCAGGGTAATCCCACTGAAGCTTTCTTT. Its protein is CASSDLRHGGIQGNPTEAFF.

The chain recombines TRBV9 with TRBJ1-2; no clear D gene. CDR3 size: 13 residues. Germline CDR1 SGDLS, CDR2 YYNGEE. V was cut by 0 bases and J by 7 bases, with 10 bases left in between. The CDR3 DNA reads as TGTGCCAGCAGCGTAGCTGAGGGAGCTGGCTACACCTTC. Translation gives CASSVAEGAGYTF.

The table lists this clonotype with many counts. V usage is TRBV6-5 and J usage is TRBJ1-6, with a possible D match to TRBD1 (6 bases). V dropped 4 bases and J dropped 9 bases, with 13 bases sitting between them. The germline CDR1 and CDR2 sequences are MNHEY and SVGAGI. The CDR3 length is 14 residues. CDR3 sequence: CASSSGAVGSPLHF. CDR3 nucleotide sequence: TGTGCCAGCAGTTCGGGGGCTGTCGGTTCACCCCTCCACTTT.

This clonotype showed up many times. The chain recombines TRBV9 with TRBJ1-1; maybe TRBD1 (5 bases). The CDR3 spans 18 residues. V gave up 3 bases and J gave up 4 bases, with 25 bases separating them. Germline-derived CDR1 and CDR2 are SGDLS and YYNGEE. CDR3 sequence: CASSAGTVLMGDPTEAFF. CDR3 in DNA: TGTGCCAGCAGCGCGGGGACGGTTCTGATGGGCGATCCCACTGAAGCTTTCTTT.